This entry describes one T cell receptor (beta chain). This specimen comes from a study of blood T cell repertoires in COVID-19. TCRdb's copy holds only in-frame clones and misses some; the assay was immunoSEQ multiplex PCR. Of approximately 220,000 clones in the sample, roughly four fifths were seen once. With 7 bases removed from V and 5 bases from J, the gap between germline ends came to 11 bases. CDR3 length equals 13 residues. CDR1 is MNHEY, CDR2 SMNVEV, per germline (reference sequence). All enrollees were about 18 to 95 years old and from approximately 25 US areas. Exposed participants encountered a COVID-19 case during the 2 weeks preceding study entry.

Sample: PBMCs or T cells enriched from blood (not recorded which). V gene TRBV27 combines with J gene TRBJ2-2, with a weak D call TRBD1 (5 bases). The source of this sequence is a woman aged 50 to 60 who had been exposed to COVID-19. The CDR3 DNA reads as TGTGCCAGCACCTATCAGGGAACCGGGGAGCTGTTTTTT. It translates to CASTYQGTGELFF.